The 24 T cell receptor beta chains reported below all come from one sample, sequenced in a study of T cells in Graves' hyperthyroidism and ophthalmopathy. The CDR3 regions of TCR beta were amplified from RNA transcripts. HTBI primers were the set used in a first-round RT-PCR of the TCR CDR3. MiXCR was run by TCRdb on the multiplex PCR reads, yielding one entry per CDR3 protein. Of under 300,000 distinct CDR3 sequences listed, about 25% were seen once; the top ten hold 20% to 30%. Sequencing was done on a sample of blood. These receptors were obtained from a man aged 35 to 55 with Graves' hyperthyroidism that later progressed to Graves' ophthalmopathy.

This clonotype was counted at least ten times. The chain uses TRBV9 and TRBJ1-6; D is undetermined. This CDR3 is 12 amino acids long. V was pared by 2 bases and J by 9 bases, with 6 bases between. CDR1 and CDR2 (germline): SGDLS, YYNGEE. The CDR3 loop is CASSVDVSPLHF. For the CDR3, the DNA is TGTGCCAGCAGCGTCGACGTTTCACCCCTCCACTTT.

The gene calls are TRBV6-2 or TRBV6-3 and TRBJ1-5; 7 bases align to TRBD1. The ends lost 6 bases at V and 3 bases at J; junction bases unmatched: 2. The CDR3 contains 13 residues. The germline V gene has CDR1 MNHEY and CDR2 SVGEGT. CDR3 nucleotides: TGTGCCAGCAGACAGGGGCTCAATCAGCCCCAGCATTTT. Translation: CASRQGLNQPQHF.

The J gene is TRBJ2-7, the V gene TRBV6-2 or TRBV6-3, with unresolved D. Germline CDR1 and CDR2: MNHEY and SVGEGT. The V gene lost 0 bases and the J gene lost 4 bases, with 7 bases spanning the gap. The CDR3 sequence is 13 residues long. The CDR3 DNA follows: TGTGCCAGCAGTTACTCCTTGAATTACGAGCAGTACTTC. Its translation is CASSYSLNYEQYF.

This chain links TRBV6-1 with TRBJ1-1, with a weak D call TRBD1 (6 bases). Germline loops: CDR1 MNHNS, CDR2 SASEGT. There are 15 residues in the CDR3. The ends were cut back, 7 bases at V and 1 base at J, with 16 bases in the middle. The CDR3 loop reads CASTGPGHKNTEAFF. The CDR3 bases are TGTGCCAGCACCGGACCGGGACACAAGAACACTGAAGCTTTCTTT.

This clonotype was detected ten times or more. J is TRBJ2-4 and V is TRBV29-1; D is ambiguous. Trimming removed 4 bases at V and 6 bases at J, with 19 bases between. The CDR3 covers 15 residues. Germline V lookup: CDR1 SQVTM, CDR2 ANQGSEA. The CDR3 bases are TGCAGCGTTGTAGATTACCATGCCCAAGGAAACATTCAGTACTTC. The encoded protein is CSVVDYHAQGNIQYF.

This clonotype was detected many times. V is TRBV11-3 and J is TRBJ2-1, with D unresolved. CDR1 and CDR2 from the germline V gene are SGHNT and YENEEA. The CDR3 consists of 14 residues. Trimming removed 1 base from V and 7 bases from J, with 11 bases in between. The CDR3 nucleotides are TGTGCCAGCAGCTTAGTCAAGGGTACGAATGAGCAGTTCTTC. Its protein product is CASSLVKGTNEQFF.

This clonotype came up once. One end of the junction does not line up with germline, which may come from a read error. The J gene is TRBJ2-7, the V gene TRBV6-2 or TRBV6-3; 7 bases are shared with TRBD2. The CDR3 spans 14 residues. Germline V gene lookup returns CDR1 MNHEY and CDR2 SVGEGT. This CDR3 is CASSDSGLGSEQYF. The CDR3 bases are TGTGCCAGCAGTGACTCCGGACTAGGCAGCGAGCAGTACTTC.

This clonotype was observed at least ten times. The V and J genes are TRBV12-3 or TRBV12-4 and TRBJ2-7, with TRBD2 identical over 8 bases. This CDR3 region has 15 residues. J gave up 0 bases and V 4 bases, and 5 bases lay outside the gene matches. The CDR3 is CASSYSGTSSYEQYF. The DNA for the CDR3 is TGTGCCAGCAGTTATTCCGGGACTAGCTCCTACGAGCAGTACTTC.

The sample holds many counts of this clonotype. This sequence joins TRBV12-3 or TRBV12-4 and TRBJ2-7, with TRBD1 matching 7 bases. J was trimmed by 3 bases and V by 6 bases; bases with no gene match: 8. The CDR3 spans 14 residues. CDR3 DNA sequence: TGTGCCAGCAGGGATTCCGGGACAGTCTACGAGCAGTACTTC. Protein sequence: CASRDSGTVYEQYF.

This chain joins TRBV28 and TRBJ2-5; D unresolved. V was pared by 3 bases and J by 4 bases, with 15 bases between. CDR3 length equals 15 residues. CDR1 and CDR2 from the germline V gene are MDHEN and SYDVKM. CDR3 sequence (DNA): TGTGCCAGCAGTTTTCAGAGCCCGGTGCGAGAGACCCAGTACTTC. Encoded protein: CASSFQSPVRETQYF.

There are many counts of this clonotype. The chain has TRBV7-8 and TRBJ2-5; D gene uncertain. Trimming cost V 5 bases and J 5 bases, with 18 bases left between them. Germline-derived CDR1 and CDR2 are SGHVS and FQNEAQ. There are 15 residues in the CDR3. Here the CDR3 reads CASSLNYGVRETQYF. CDR3 sequence (DNA): TGTGCCAGCAGCCTAAACTATGGGGTCCGGGAGACCCAGTACTTC.

This chain uses TRBV7-2 with TRBJ2-5, with D maybe TRBD2 (7 bases). The CDR3 has 15 residues. Trimming cost V 0 bases and J 5 bases, with 13 bases left between them. Germline CDR1 is SGHTA and CDR2 is FQGNSA. CDR3 residues: CASSLAAGAGETQYF. In nucleotides, the CDR3 is TGTGCCAGCAGCTTAGCGGCGGGGGCGGGGGAGACCCAGTACTTC.

In this sample, this clonotype turned up many times. The chain employs TRBV20-1 and TRBJ1-2; 10 nucleotides align to TRBD1. V gave up 2 bases and J gave up 9 bases; unmatched junction bases: 6. This CDR3 comprises 13 residues. Germline lookup yields CDR1 DFQATT and CDR2 SNEGSKA (reference sequence). The CDR3 DNA is TGCAGTGCTAGACGACAGGGGGCAGTGAGCTACACCTTC. This sequence encodes CSARRQGAVSYTF.

There are many counts of this clonotype. The rearrangement uses TRBV12-3 or TRBV12-4 and TRBJ1-5, with 7 bases aligning to TRBD1. CDR3 length: 14 residues. The trim removed 6 bases at V and 0 bases at J, leaving 2 bases unmatched. In DNA form, the CDR3 reads TGTGCCAGCAGGGGACAGTATAGCAATCAGCCCCAGCATTTT. This sequence encodes CASRGQYSNQPQHF.

This sequence joins TRBV30 and TRBJ1-2; weak D call: TRBD1 (5 bases). Germline V CDR1 and CDR2: GTSNPN, SVGIG (reference sequence). The CDR3 totals 17 residues. Trimming removed 0 bases at V and 1 base at J, with 18 bases between. The CDR3 loop is CAWSVPGSTFYNYGYTF. The CDR3 nucleotides read TGTGCCTGGAGTGTACCAGGGTCCACCTTCTATAACTATGGCTACACCTTC.

V usage is TRBV3-1 and J usage is TRBJ2-7; the D is unclear. This CDR3 region has 11 residues. Germline lookup yields CDR1 LGHDT and CDR2 YNNKEL (reference sequence). V shed 2 bases and J shed 6 bases, with 5 bases lying between them. This CDR3 reads CASSQMTEQYF. For the CDR3, the DNA is TGTGCCAGCAGCCAAATGACCGAGCAGTACTTC.

The chain carries TRBV6-1 and TRBJ2-5; either TRBD1 or TRBD2 may supply D (5 bases each). CDR1 is MNHNS and CDR2 is SASEGT in the germline V gene. The CDR3 has 11 residues. The germline V and J ends were trimmed by 6 bases and 6 bases, with 8 bases remaining between them. Here the CDR3 reads CASRGTKTQYF. The CDR3 DNA reads TGTGCCAGCAGGGGGACGAAGACCCAGTACTTC.

This clonotype was seen only a few times. The CDR3 DNA is TGTGCCAGCAGCCTACTAAGGGACAGGCCGAGTGAAGCTTTCTTT. Its translation is CASSLLRDRPSEAFF. The chain carries TRBV6-1 and TRBJ1-1, with 8 positions matching TRBD1. The CDR3 is 15 amino acids. With 6 bases clipped from V and 7 bases from J, the junction kept 13 bases outside the gene matches. Germline lookup yields CDR1 MNHNS and CDR2 SASEGT.

The rearrangement links TRBV6-1 to TRBJ1-3; 7 positions match TRBD1. The CDR3 covers 13 residues. Trimming at V came to 7 bases and at J to 2 bases, leaving 2 bases not matched to a gene. The germline gives CDR1 MNHNS, CDR2 SASEGT. The DNA for the CDR3 is TGTGCCAGCATCGACAGGGCTGGAAACACCATATATTTT. This encodes CASIDRAGNTIYF.

This rearrangement joins TRBV7-3 to TRBJ1-1; D is uncertain. In germline, CDR1 is SGHTA, CDR2 FQGTGA. The CDR3 length is 13 residues. Trimming took off 3 bases at V and 5 bases at J, with 10 bases between the two ends. The CDR3 sequence is CASSLSSLTEAFF. CDR3 nucleotide sequence: TGTGCCAGCAGCTTGTCGTCGTTAACTGAAGCTTTCTTT.

The rearrangement joins TRBV11-2 to TRBJ2-5; TRBD2 matches 13 bases. Looked up from germline, CDR1 is SGHAT and CDR2 is FQNNGV. The CDR3 length is 15 residues. Germline trimming cut 5 bases from V and 3 bases from J; bases unmatched to any gene: 3. Written as DNA, the CDR3 is TGTGCCAGCAGCCGAGGACTAGCGGGGGAAGAGACCCAGTACTTC. This gives the protein CASSRGLAGEETQYF.

This clonotype came up a few times. A read error may explain this, as a much larger clone is one base away. The gene calls are TRBV5-4 and TRBJ1-2; D is uncertain. Germline V gene sequence: CDR1 SGHNT, CDR2 YYREEE (reference sequence). This CDR3 is 12 amino acids long. The CDR3 is CAGSTDQYGYTF. CDR3 DNA sequence: TGTGCCGGCAGCACGGACCAATATGGCTACACCTTC.

The rearrangement links TRBV28 to TRBJ2-5; the match to TRBD2 covers 8 bases. Looked up from germline, CDR1 is MDHEN and CDR2 is SYDVKM. The CDR3 is 14 residues long. The trim removed 7 bases at V and 5 bases at J, leaving 9 bases unmatched. The CDR3 here is CASTTGGVRETQYF. The CDR3 DNA sequence: TGTGCCAGCACCACCGGGGGGGTGAGGGAGACCCAGTACTTC.

This clonotype was counted ten times or more. V usage is TRBV19 and J usage is TRBJ1-2, with D possibly being TRBD1 (5 bases). CDR3 length: 15 residues. V was trimmed by 3 bases and J by 6 bases, leaving 17 bases between them. Per germline, CDR1 LNHDA and CDR2 SQIVND (reference sequence). CDR3 amino acids: CASSIRQPLSDGYTF. Written as DNA, the CDR3 is TGTGCCAGTAGTATCCGACAGCCCCTATCCGATGGCTACACCTTC. Variable domain in full (rest from reference TRBV19 and TRBJ1-2): DGGITQSPKYLFRKEGQNVTLSCEQNLNHDAMYWYRQDPGQGLRLIYYSQIVNDFQKGDIAEGYSVSREKKESFPLTVTSAQKNPTAFYLCASSIRQPLSDGYTFGSGTRLTVV.